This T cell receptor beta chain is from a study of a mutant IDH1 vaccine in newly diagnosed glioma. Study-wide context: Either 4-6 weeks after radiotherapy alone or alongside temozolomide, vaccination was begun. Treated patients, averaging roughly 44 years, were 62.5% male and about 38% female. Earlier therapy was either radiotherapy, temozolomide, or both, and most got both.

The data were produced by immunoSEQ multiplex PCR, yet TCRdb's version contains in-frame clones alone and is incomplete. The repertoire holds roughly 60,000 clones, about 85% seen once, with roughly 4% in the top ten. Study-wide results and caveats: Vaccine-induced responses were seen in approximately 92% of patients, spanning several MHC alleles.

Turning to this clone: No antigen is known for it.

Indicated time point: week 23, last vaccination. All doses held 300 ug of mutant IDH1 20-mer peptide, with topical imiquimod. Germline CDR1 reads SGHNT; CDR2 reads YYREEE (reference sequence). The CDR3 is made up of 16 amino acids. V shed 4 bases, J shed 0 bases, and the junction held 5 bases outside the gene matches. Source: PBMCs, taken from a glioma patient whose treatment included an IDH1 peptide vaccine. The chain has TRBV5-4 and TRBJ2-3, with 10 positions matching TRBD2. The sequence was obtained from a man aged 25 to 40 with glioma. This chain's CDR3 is CASSTERGGSTDTQYF. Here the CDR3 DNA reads TGTGCCAGCAGCACTGAGCGGGGGGGCAGCACAGATACGCAGTATTTT.